The TCR beta chain under discussion was sequenced for a study of cytomegalovirus exposure and HLA in healthy donors. Study-wide findings and caveats: Later analysis indicated greater clonal expansion among HLA-associated TCR beta chains than among equally common other chains.

PCR primers comprised 60 Vbeta and 13 Jbeta primers. The assay was immunoSEQ multiplex PCR, and TCRdb's table has in-frame clones only and misses some. The sample lists 120,000 to 150,000 clones, 65% to 80% occurring once. This clone has only one observation. Its antigen is currently unknown. Germline V lookup: CDR1 SGHTA, CDR2 FQGNSA. The V gene end was trimmed by 6 bases and the J gene end by 7 bases; junction bases not matched to a gene: 15. This CDR3 is 17 amino acids long. Sequencing used PBMCs. This clonotype was sampled from a male donor in good health and CMV-seropositive. This rearrangement joins TRBV7-2 to TRBJ2-2; 9 bases are a match to TRBD2. The CDR3 DNA sequence: TGTGCCAGCAGTCATGGGACTAGCTCAGCCCTGGTCGGGGAGCTGTTTTTT. Amino acid sequence: CASSHGTSSALVGELFF.